A single sample is the source of the 18 T cell receptor beta chains below, sequenced in a study of vaccination and CD4 T cells after COVID-19. Documented treatment: approximately nine-day PBMC culture with coronavirus spike peptide pools or control peptides (ViraFEST assay). These receptors' antigens are unknown. Researchers used the Oncomine TCR Beta short-read assay to sequence DNA from cultured CD4+ T cells. TCRdb used MiXCR to reprocess the PCR reads, holding one entry per CDR3 protein. In the table there are just under 20,000 distinct CDR3 sequences, over 40% of which are singletons. The sample was CD4+ T cells from blood, cultured in vitro. The receptors here all came from a human donor who had recovered from COVID-19.

The chain uses TRBV7-8 and TRBJ2-3; TRBD2 agrees at 8 bases. This CDR3 is built from 17 residues. The V and J ends lost 5 bases and 2 bases, in that order; junction bases with no gene match: 12. Germline loops: CDR1 SGHVS, CDR2 FQNEAQ. The CDR3 spells CASSRSGMPQNTDTQYF. The CDR3 DNA reads TGTGCCAGCAGCCGTAGCGGGATGCCCCAAAACACAGATACGCAGTATTTT.

The CDR3 here is CASSFSLVHEQYF. In nucleotides, the CDR3 is TGTGCCAGCAGCTTCTCCCTAGTCCACGAGCAGTACTTC. This chain joins TRBV7-2 and TRBJ2-7; D gene unclear. The CDR3 contains 13 residues. The V and J ends lost 3 bases and 5 bases respectively, with 11 bases between them. Germline-derived CDR1 and CDR2 are SGHTA and FQGNSA.

The chain combines TRBV20-1 with TRBJ1-5; TRBD1 might be the D (6 bases). Between the trimmed V and J ends, which lost 0 bases and 6 bases, there was a span of 15 bases. CDR3 length equals 15 residues. Germline V gene data show CDR1 as DFQATT and CDR2 as SNEGSKA (reference sequence). The CDR3 nucleotides read TGCAGTGCTAGAGATGCAGGGGCAAGGATTCAGCCCCAGCATTTT. Protein sequence: CSARDAGARIQPQHF.

This clonotype was detected only once. This rearrangement joins TRBV20-1 to TRBJ2-3; 10 bases match TRBD2. This CDR3 region has 14 residues. Unmatched junction bases numbered 1, after V lost 2 bases and J lost 2 bases. Per germline, CDR1 DFQATT and CDR2 SNEGSKA (reference sequence). CDR3 nucleotides: TGCAGTGCTAGAACTAGCGGGGCCACAGATACGCAGTATTTT. It codes for CSARTSGATDTQYF.

The CDR3 sequence is CASRTIQGSTGELFF. The CDR3 DNA is TGCGCCAGCAGAACTATACAGGGTAGCACCGGGGAGCTGTTTTTT. The chain carries TRBV5-1 and TRBJ2-2; TRBD1 is a possible D gene (6 bases). The CDR3 runs 15 residues. V was cut by 5 bases and J by 4 bases, with 15 bases left in between. Germline CDR1 and CDR2: SGHRS and YFSETQ.

The chain carries TRBV14 and TRBJ2-3; D gene unclear. V lost 1 base, J lost 7 bases, and 15 bases lay in between. The CDR3 is 15 residues long. Looked up from germline, CDR1 is SGHDN and CDR2 is FVKESK. The CDR3 sequence is CASSQGVPIDNTQYF. CDR3 sequence (DNA): TGTGCCAGCAGCCAAGGGGTACCTATTGATAATACGCAGTATTTT.

V and J are TRBV30 and TRBJ2-3; 9 nucleotides agree with TRBD2. V lost 3 bases and J lost 4; bases outside the gene matches: 8. Germline loops: CDR1 GTSNPN, CDR2 SVGIG (reference sequence). The CDR3 consists of 15 residues. CDR3 nucleotide sequence: TGTGCCTGGAGCCCGGGCGGGAGGGACGCAGATACGCAGTATTTT. It specifies CAWSPGGRDADTQYF.

The V gene is TRBV28, the J gene TRBJ2-7, with TRBD2 matching over 8 bases. V shed 3 bases, J shed 4 bases, and the junction held 26 bases outside the gene matches. This CDR3 is built from 21 residues. CDR1 is MDHEN and CDR2 is SYDVKM in the germline V gene. This CDR3 reads CASSFGQGYFTVSGSAYEQYF. The CDR3 DNA reads as TGTGCCAGCAGTTTCGGGCAGGGGTACTTCACGGTCAGCGGGAGCGCGTACGAGCAGTACTTC.

The chain couples TRBV7-2 to TRBJ2-2, with TRBD1 matching 7 bases. Per germline, CDR1 SGHTA and CDR2 FQGNSA. The CDR3 runs 13 residues. V shed 10 bases, J shed 4 bases, and the junction held 6 bases outside the gene matches. CDR3 nucleotide sequence: TGTGCCACAACAGGGGTGGGCACCGGGGAGCTGTTTTTT. It yields the protein CATTGVGTGELFF.

The chain employs TRBV2 and TRBJ2-3, with D hard to call. Trimming removed 0 bases from V and 2 bases from J, with 6 bases in between. CDR3 length: 14 amino acids. Germline CDR1 reads SNHLY; CDR2 reads FYNNEI. The CDR3 region has the DNA TGTGCCAGCAGTGAAGCAGCCTCCACAGATACGCAGTATTTT. This sequence encodes CASSEAASTDTQYF. The full variable domain, in which reference TRBV2 and TRBJ2-3 provide the parts outside the CDR3, is EPEVTQTPSHQVTQMGQEVILRCVPISNHLYFYWYRQILGQKVEFLVSFYNNEISEKSEIFDDQFSVERPDGSNFTLKIRSTKLEDSAMYFCASSEAASTDTQYFGPGTRLTVL.

The chain joins TRBV4-1 to TRBJ2-5, with 9 bases identical to TRBD1. Trimming cost V 4 bases and J 1 base; bases outside gene matches: 4. CDR1 and CDR2 from the germline V gene are MGHRA and YSYEKL. The CDR3 is 15 residues long. The CDR3, as DNA: TGCGCCAGCAGCCGCGACAGGGGGGCCCAAGAGACCCAGTACTTC. This translates into CASSRDRGAQETQYF.

This rearrangement joins TRBV2 to TRBJ2-1; 7 bases fit TRBD1. Germline V gene data show CDR1 as SNHLY and CDR2 as FYNNEI. V was clipped by 5 bases and J by 2 bases; unmatched bases: 0. This CDR3 is built from 13 residues. CDR3 residues: CASSTGAYNEQFF. DNA of the CDR3: TGTGCCAGCAGTACAGGGGCCTACAATGAGCAGTTCTTC. Together with reference TRBV2 and TRBJ2-1, the CDR3 gives the full variable domain: EPEVTQTPSHQVTQMGQEVILRCVPISNHLYFYWYRQILGQKVEFLVSFYNNEISEKSEIFDDQFSVERPDGSNFTLKIRSTKLEDSAMYFCASSTGAYNEQFFGPGTRLTVL.

V and J are TRBV7-9 and TRBJ1-5, with D uncertain. Germline CDR1 reads SEHNR; CDR2 reads FQNEAQ (reference sequence). V was trimmed by 5 bases and J by 3 bases, leaving 14 bases between them. The CDR3 consists of 15 residues. The CDR3: CASSQGRKFNQPQHF. In DNA form, the CDR3 reads TGTGCCAGCAGCCAAGGACGGAAGTTCAATCAGCCCCAGCATTTT.

This chain joins TRBV7-6 and TRBJ1-6, with TRBD1 identical over 7 bases. J lost 9 bases, V lost 4 bases, and 3 bases had no gene match. In germline, CDR1 is SGHVS, CDR2 FNYEAQ. The length of the CDR3 is 13 residues. The CDR3 sequence: CASSYNRGSPLHF. CDR3 in DNA: TGTGCCAGCAGCTACAACAGGGGTTCACCCCTCCACTTT. Drawing the rest from reference TRBV7-6 and TRBJ1-6, the complete variable domain is GAGVSQSPRYKVTKRGQDVALRCDPISGHVSLYWYRQALGQGPEFLTYFNYEAQQDKSGLPNDRFSAERPEGSISTLTIQRTEQRDSAMYRCASSYNRGSPLHFGNGTRLTVT.

This clonotype was picked up a small number of times. J is TRBJ1-2 and V is TRBV7-9; D call uncertain. Germline V gene sequence: CDR1 SEHNR, CDR2 FQNEAQ (reference sequence). This CDR3 is built from 13 residues. V was pared by 2 bases and J by 4 bases, with 8 bases between. The CDR3 spells CASSLTTVYGYTF. The CDR3 coding sequence is TGTGCCAGCAGCTTAACTACAGTCTATGGCTACACCTTC.

V usage is TRBV6-1 and J usage is TRBJ2-2; D gene uncertain. Trimming pared 0 bases from V and 3 bases from J, leaving 5 bases between. This CDR3 comprises 14 residues. CDR1 and CDR2 from the germline V gene are MNHNS and SASEGT. The CDR3 region is CASSEAPDTGELFF. Written as DNA, the CDR3 is TGTGCCAGCAGTGAAGCTCCAGACACCGGGGAGCTGTTTTTT.

The V and J genes are TRBV24-1 and TRBJ2-1, with a weak D call TRBD1 (6 bases). CDR3 length: 14 amino acids. Trimming removed 1 base from V and 8 bases from J, with 11 bases in between. Germline V lookup: CDR1 KGHDR, CDR2 SFDVKD. This CDR3 is CATSDFSRGYEQFF. The CDR3 DNA follows: TGTGCCACCAGTGATTTTTCCAGGGGCTATGAGCAGTTCTTC.

This chain's CDR3 is CASSEGTSAVRDTQYF. CDR3 bases: TGTGCCAGCAGTGAAGGGACTAGCGCCGTCAGGGATACGCAGTATTTT. The V and J genes are TRBV25-1 and TRBJ2-3; the match to TRBD2 covers 10 bases. The CDR3 runs 16 residues. Looked up from germline, CDR1 is MGHDK and CDR2 is SYGVNS. J gave up 6 bases and V 2 bases, and 8 bases lay outside the gene matches.